Listed below are T cell receptor beta chains from one sample, sequenced in a study of T-cell reconstitution after alpha-beta-depleted transplantation in children. TCRdb processed the PCR reads anew with MiXCR; each CDR3 protein has one entry. This table holds about 610,000 distinct CDR3 sequences, over 9.5% found once. The source material was PBMCs from the stem cell graft donor, sampled from the stem cell graft. The receptors originated from a human donor who donated a stem cell graft to a child with acute myeloid leukemia. The CDR3 runs from the conserved cysteine through the conserved F or W. Each record gives: V gene, CDR3 protein.

>TRBV20-1
CSASSAGTSGITDTQYF
>TRBV27
CASSLSLRQDTYGQYF
>TRBV4-3
CASSQDHGTPTDTQYF
>TRBV20-1
CSARDRGASGRTSYNEQFF
>TRBV3-1
CASSRVGTGSYEQFF
>TRBV11-2
CASSLNSRGRASGDTQYF
>TRBV6-5
CASSTHTGNNQPQHF
>TRBV6-1
CASSEAQGWNQPQHF
>TRBV15
CATSRDRAKVRSYEQYF
>TRBV27
CASSFQRERANEQFF
>TRBV11-2
CASSLWTEAFF
>TRBV7-9
CASSRLAGATVDTQYF
>TRBV28
CASSPRLAGGTNEQFF
>TRBV29-1
CSVDSSGTTYEQYF
>TRBV15
CATSDRVNYGYTF
>TRBV10-3
CAISESDTQYF
>TRBV7-2
CASSSSFRLAGGAEQYF